This T cell receptor (beta chain) was found in a study of shared clonotypes between healthy human individuals. Study-level information: Each donor's CD8 memory used one plate, CD8 naive two, each CD4 subset three.

A word on this clone: Its specificity is unknown.

CDR3 size: 15 residues. Per germline, CDR1 SGHTA and CDR2 FQGNSA. V gave up 1 base and J gave up 2 bases, with 12 bases separating them. TCRdb's copy holds only in-frame clones and misses some; the assay was immunoSEQ multiplex PCR. The table has around 2,000,000 clones, roughly 91% seen once; the top ten hold roughly 1.7%. Naive CD8 cells were CD45RO-negative, positively selected for CCR7, excluding terminally differentiated effector memory CD45RA+ cells. Study-wide findings and caveats: Some clonotypes were shared by all four sorted-subset donors, while others were not shared. The non-shared ones had lower generation probabilities than the shared ones. Few donors restricted represented genetic and exposure-history diversity.

The sequence came from a man younger than 35 in good health. Some clones in this sample may be carry-over from other donors' samples. Sequencing was performed on naive CD8+ T cells from PBMCs. The chain recombines TRBV7-2 with TRBJ2-7; TRBD2 is a possible D gene (5 bases). The CDR3 coding sequence is TGTGCCAGCAGCTTAGGTACGGGAAACACCTACGAGCAGTACTTC. Translated, it gives CASSLGTGNTYEQYF.